The subject of this entry is one T cell receptor beta chain. TCRdb's copy holds only in-frame clones and misses some; the assay was immunoSEQ multiplex PCR. The table has 300,000 or so clones, approximately 89% seen once. V lost 4 bases and J lost 2; bases outside the gene matches: 1. This CDR3 contains 13 residues. CDR1 is SQVTM, CDR2 ANQGSEA, per germline. These data are taken from a study of blood T cell repertoires in COVID-19. As for the study in general: COVID-19 samples collected from the United States, Italy and Spain covered acute and convalescent phases.

Specimen: peripheral blood. This chain links TRBV29-1 with TRBJ2-3; 9 nucleotides agree with TRBD2. This TCR came from a woman in her 50s who had recovered from COVID-19. CDR3 loop: CSVGGRATDTQYF. The CDR3 DNA reads as TGCAGCGTTGGCGGGAGGGCCACAGATACGCAGTATTTT.